The entry that follows covers one T cell receptor beta chain sequence. Its antigen is currently unknown. This sample was included in a study of shared clonotypes between healthy human individuals. Terminally differentiated effector memory CD45RA+ cells were excluded by CCR7 positive selection of CD45RO-negative cells. Notes on the study in general: As a rule, naive subsets had a larger estimated richness than memory subsets.

TCRdb's copy holds only in-frame clones and misses some; the assay was immunoSEQ multiplex PCR. The sample contains around 640,000 clones, around 96% of which appear only once. Germline V gene sequence: CDR1 MDHEN, CDR2 SYDVKM. CDR3 length: 15 amino acids. V was trimmed by 3 bases and J by 0 bases, leaving 9 bases between them. Sequenced: naive CD8+ T cells sorted from blood. The V gene is TRBV28, the J gene TRBJ1-3, with unresolved D. The source is a woman aged 25 to 45 in good health. In DNA, the CDR3 is TGTGCCAGCAGTTTTGGCCCCAGCTCTGGAAACACCATATATTTT. Protein product: CASSFGPSSGNTIYF.